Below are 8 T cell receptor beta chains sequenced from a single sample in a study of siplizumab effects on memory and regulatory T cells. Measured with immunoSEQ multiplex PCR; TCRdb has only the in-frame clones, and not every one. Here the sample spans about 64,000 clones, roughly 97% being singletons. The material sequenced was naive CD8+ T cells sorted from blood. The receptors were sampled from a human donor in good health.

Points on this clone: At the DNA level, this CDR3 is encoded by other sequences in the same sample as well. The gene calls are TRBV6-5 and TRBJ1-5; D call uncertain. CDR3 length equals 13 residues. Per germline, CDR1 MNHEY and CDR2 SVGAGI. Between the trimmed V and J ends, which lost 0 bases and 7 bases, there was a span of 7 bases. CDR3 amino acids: CASSYSGFQPQHF. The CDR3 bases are TGTGCCAGCAGTTACTCCGGATTCCAGCCCCAGCATTTT.

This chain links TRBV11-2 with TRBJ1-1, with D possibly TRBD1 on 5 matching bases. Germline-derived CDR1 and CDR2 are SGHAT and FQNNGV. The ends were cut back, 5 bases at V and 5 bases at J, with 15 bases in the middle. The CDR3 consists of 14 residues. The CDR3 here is CASSPKGSGTEAFF. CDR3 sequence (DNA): TGTGCCAGCAGCCCGAAGGGGTCGGGGACTGAAGCTTTCTTT. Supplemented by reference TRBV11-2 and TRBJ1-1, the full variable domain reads EAGVAQSPRYKIIEKRQSVAFWCNPISGHATLYWYQQILGQGPKLLIQFQNNGVVDDSQLPKDRFSAERLKGVDSTLKIQPAKLEDSAVYLCASSPKGSGTEAFFGQGTRLTVV.

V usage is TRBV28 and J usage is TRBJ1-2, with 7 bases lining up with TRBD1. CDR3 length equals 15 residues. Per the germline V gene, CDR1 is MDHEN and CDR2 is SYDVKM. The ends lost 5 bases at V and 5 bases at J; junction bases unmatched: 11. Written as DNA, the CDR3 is TGTGCCAGCAGTCCGGGACAGTGGGGGGGGTATGGCTACACCTTC. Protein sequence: CASSPGQWGGYGYTF.

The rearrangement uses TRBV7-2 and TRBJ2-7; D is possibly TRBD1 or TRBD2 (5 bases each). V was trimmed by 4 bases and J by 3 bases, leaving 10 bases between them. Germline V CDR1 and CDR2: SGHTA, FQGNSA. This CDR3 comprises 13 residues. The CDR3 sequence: CASSSYGGYEQYF. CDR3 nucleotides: TGTGCCAGCAGCTCTTATGGGGGCTACGAGCAGTACTTC.

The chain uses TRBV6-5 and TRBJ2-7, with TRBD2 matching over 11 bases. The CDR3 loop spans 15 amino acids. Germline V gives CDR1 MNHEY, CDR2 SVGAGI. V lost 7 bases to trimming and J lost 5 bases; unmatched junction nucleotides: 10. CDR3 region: CASTESGLAVHEQYF. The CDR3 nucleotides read TGTGCCAGCACCGAATCGGGACTAGCGGTCCACGAGCAGTACTTC.

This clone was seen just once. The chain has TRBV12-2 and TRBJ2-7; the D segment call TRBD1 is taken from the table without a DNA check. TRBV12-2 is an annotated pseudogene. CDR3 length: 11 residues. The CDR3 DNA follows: TGTGCAAGTCGCCCCAACTACGAGCAGTACTTC. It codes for CASRPNYEQYF.

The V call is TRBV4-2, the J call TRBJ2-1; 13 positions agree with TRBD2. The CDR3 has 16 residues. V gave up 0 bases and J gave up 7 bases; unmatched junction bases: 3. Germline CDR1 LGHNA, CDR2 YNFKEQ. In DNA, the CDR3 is TGTGCCAGCAGCCAAGAGAGGACTAGCGGGGGTAATGAGCAGTTCTTC. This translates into CASSQERTSGGNEQFF.

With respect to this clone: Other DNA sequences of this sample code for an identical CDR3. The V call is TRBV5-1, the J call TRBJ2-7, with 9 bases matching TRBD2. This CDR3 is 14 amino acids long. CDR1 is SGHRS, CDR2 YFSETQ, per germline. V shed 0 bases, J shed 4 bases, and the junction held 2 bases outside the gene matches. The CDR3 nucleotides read TGCGCCAGCAGCTTGGATGGACTAGCGTACGAGCAGTACTTC. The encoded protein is CASSLDGLAYEQYF.